A single sample is the source of the 27 T cell receptor beta chains below, sequenced in a study of response to subunit inactivated influenza vaccine. TCRdb ran MiXCR on the RT-PCR reads and lists one entry per CDR3 protein. The repertoire has some 190,000 distinct CDR3 sequences, around 15% of them found once; the top ten carry approximately 24%. Sequencing was performed on CD8+ T cells sorted from PBMCs, taken 4 to 6 days after vaccination. Receptor source: a man aged 50 or older who received an inactivated influenza vaccine.

With regard to this clonotype: Just one base apart from a much larger clone, this may be a read error. V and J are TRBV29-1 and TRBJ2-1; 7 bases are shared with TRBD1. The CDR3 is made up of 14 amino acids. Germline values: CDR1 SQVTM, CDR2 ANQGSEA. CDR3 sequence: CSANDRAGYNEHFF. The CDR3 region has the DNA TGCAGCGCTAATGACAGGGCCGGATACAATGAGCACTTCTTC.

This clonotype was observed at least ten times. In DNA form, the CDR3 reads TGTGCCAGCAGGCCAGCACCACACACCGGGGAGCTGTTTTTT. Residues: CASRPAPHTGELFF. This chain uses TRBV28 with TRBJ2-2; D call uncertain. The CDR3 is made up of 14 amino acids. The ends were cut back, 6 bases at V and 3 bases at J, with 11 bases in the middle. The germline V gene encodes CDR1 MDHEN and CDR2 SYDVKM.

The J gene is TRBJ2-5, the V gene TRBV4-1, with 7 bases lining up with TRBD1. The germline gives CDR1 MGHRA, CDR2 YSYEKL. The CDR3 has 15 residues. Trimming took 1 base from V and 0 from J; bases not matched to a gene: 2. The CDR3 loop reads CASSQVQGNQETQYF. In nucleotides, the CDR3 is TGCGCCAGCAGCCAAGTACAGGGGAACCAAGAGACCCAGTACTTC.

Concerning this clonotype: A read error may account for a junction end that differs from germline. The chain has TRBV4-1 and TRBJ2-1, with D maybe TRBD1 (5 bases). The CDR3 runs to 12 residues. Germline V gene lookup returns CDR1 MGHRA and CDR2 YSYEKL. The CDR3 spells CASRQDSYEQFF. The CDR3 DNA reads as TGCGCCAGCAGACAAGACAGTTATGAGCAGTTCTTC.

V usage is TRBV5-5 and J usage is TRBJ2-7; no clear D gene. V shed 0 bases and J shed 6 bases, with 13 bases lying between them. The V gene's germline CDR1 is SGHKS and CDR2 YYEKEE (reference sequence). This CDR3 is built from 14 residues. CDR3 sequence reads: CASSLGDGIGEQYF. CDR3 DNA sequence: TGTGCCAGCAGCTTGGGCGATGGGATCGGCGAGCAGTACTTC.

The chain recombines TRBV12-3 or TRBV12-4 with TRBJ2-7, with TRBD1 matching 7 bases. Trimming removed 5 bases from V and 1 base from J; junction bases left unmatched: 8. This CDR3 is 15 amino acids long. CDR3 sequence: CASSPERQGSYEQYF. CDR3 DNA: TGTGCCAGCAGTCCGGAGAGACAGGGTTCCTACGAGCAGTACTTC.

The chain couples TRBV13 to TRBJ2-7; TRBD1 is a possible D gene (6 bases). This CDR3 is 14 amino acids long. Trimming removed 6 bases at V and 5 bases at J, with 17 bases between. The germline CDR1 and CDR2 sequences are PRHDT and FYEKMQ (reference sequence). The CDR3 region is CASSSPDSRNEQYF. The CDR3 nucleotides read TGTGCCAGCAGTTCTCCGGACAGCAGAAACGAGCAGTACTTC. Together with reference TRBV13 and TRBJ2-7, the CDR3 gives the full variable domain: AAGVIQSPRHLIKEKRETATLKCYPIPRHDTVYWYQQGPGQDPQFLISFYEKMQSDKGSIPDRFSAQQFSDYHSELNMSSLELGDSALYFCASSSPDSRNEQYFGPGTRLTVT.

The chain links TRBV29-1 to TRBJ2-2; the D gene is possibly TRBD2 (6 bases). The CDR3 length is 14 residues. The germline gives CDR1 SQVTM, CDR2 ANQGSEA. V was cut by 5 bases and J by 1 base, with 11 bases left in between. Written as DNA, the CDR3 is TGCAGCGTTTCCCGGGACTTGAACACCGGGGAGCTGTTTTTT. As protein: CSVSRDLNTGELFF.

The V gene is TRBV5-1, the J gene TRBJ2-3; D is perhaps TRBD2 (5 bases). The germline gives CDR1 SGHRS, CDR2 YFSETQ. Trimming took 3 bases from V and 0 from J, leaving 11 bases between them. This CDR3 is built from 15 residues. CDR3 residues: CASSYLARSTDTQYF. The CDR3 DNA reads TGCGCCAGCAGCTATTTAGCGAGAAGCACAGATACGCAGTATTTT. Together with reference TRBV5-1 and TRBJ2-3, the CDR3 gives the full variable domain: KAGVTQTPRYLIKTRGQQVTLSCSPISGHRSVSWYQQTPGQGLQFLFEYFSETQRNKGNFPGRFSGRQFSNSRSEMNVSTLELGDSALYLCASSYLARSTDTQYFGPGTRLTVL.

This chain joins TRBV7-9 and TRBJ2-2, with D uncertain. Deletions cut 2 bases from V and 0 bases from J, with 7 bases between. The CDR3 consists of 15 residues. The V gene's germline CDR1 is SEHNR and CDR2 FQNEAQ (reference sequence). DNA for the CDR3: TGTGCCAGCAGCTTATACCAGCCGAACACCGGGGAGCTGTTTTTT. It yields the protein CASSLYQPNTGELFF.

The chain links TRBV6-2 or TRBV6-3 to TRBJ2-5; 9 bases are shared with TRBD2. The trim removed 6 bases at V and 2 bases at J, leaving 13 bases unmatched. The CDR3 spans 17 residues. CDR1 and CDR2 from the germline V gene are MNHEY and SVGEGT. The CDR3 loop reads CASSPGPGTSWQETQYF. The DNA of the CDR3 is TGTGCCAGCAGCCCGGGACCCGGGACTAGCTGGCAAGAGACCCAGTACTTC.

Only a few counts were recorded for this clonotype. This chain links TRBV27 with TRBJ1-1, with D tentatively TRBD1 (5 bases). Germline lookup yields CDR1 MNHEY and CDR2 SMNVEV (reference sequence). Deletions cut 2 bases from V and 11 bases from J, with 12 bases between. The CDR3 extends over 12 amino acids. CDR3 sequence: CASSLDRGWAFF. In nucleotides, the CDR3 is TGTGCCAGCAGTTTAGATAGGGGCTGGGCTTTCTTT.

The chain employs TRBV27 and TRBJ2-1; 7 nucleotides align to TRBD2. V shed 2 bases and J 10 bases; nucleotides not matched to a gene: 11. Germline V gene data show CDR1 as MNHEY and CDR2 as SMNVEV (reference sequence). The CDR3 is made up of 15 amino acids. CDR3 sequence (DNA): TGTGCCAGCAGTTTAGGCAGCGGGACCCTACGGGAGCAGTTCTTC. Translation gives CASSLGSGTLREQFF.

This clonotype was seen more than once but under ten times. This rearrangement joins TRBV28 to TRBJ2-6; TRBD1 matches at 7 bases. Per germline, CDR1 MDHEN and CDR2 SYDVKM. This CDR3 has 17 residues. J gave up 0 bases and V 2 bases, and 4 bases lay outside the gene matches. CDR3 nucleotide sequence: TGTGCCAGCAGTTTAGGGACAGATAGCTCTGGGGCCAACGTCCTGACTTTC. Translating gives CASSLGTDSSGANVLTF.

The V and J genes are TRBV9 and TRBJ1-4; a possible D gene is TRBD1 (6 bases). In germline, CDR1 is SGDLS, CDR2 YYNGEE. The CDR3 extends over 15 amino acids. Trimming took 0 bases from V and 0 from J, leaving 6 bases between them. The CDR3 DNA reads as TGTGCCAGCAGCGTAGCAGGGGCAACTAATGAAAAACTGTTTTTT. Amino acid sequence: CASSVAGATNEKLFF.

This clonotype showed up many times. The chain has TRBV4-1 and TRBJ2-7; D may match TRBD1 or TRBD2 (5 bases each). Germline assignment: CDR1 MGHRA and CDR2 YSYEKL. CDR3 length: 15 amino acids. V gave up 1 base and J gave up 4 bases, with 14 bases separating them. The CDR3 is CASSQAGQGLYEQYF. Written as DNA, the CDR3 is TGCGCCAGCAGCCAAGCGGGGCAGGGCTTGTACGAGCAGTACTTC.

This clonotype came up a few times. The V call is TRBV7-8, the J call TRBJ2-3; 7 positions agree with TRBD1. V shed 4 bases, J shed 5 bases, and the junction held 9 bases outside the gene matches. The CDR3 covers 15 residues. Germline V gene lookup returns CDR1 SGHVS and CDR2 FQNEAQ. CDR3 in DNA: TGTGCCAGCAGCTCGACAGGGACGGACAGAGATACGCAGTATTTT. It translates to CASSSTGTDRDTQYF.

This clonotype was seen at least ten times. This chain links TRBV12-3 or TRBV12-4 with TRBJ2-3; D possibly uses TRBD1 or TRBD2 (6 bases each). CDR3 length: 15 amino acids. Deletions cut 5 bases from V and 2 bases from J, with 14 bases between. The CDR3 bases are TGTGCCAGCAGTCCATGGAGGGGGAACACAGATACGCAGTATTTT. It yields the protein CASSPWRGNTDTQYF.

V and J are TRBV7-6 and TRBJ2-2, with a possible D match to TRBD2 (6 bases). The V end lost 5 bases, the J end lost 6 bases, and 13 bases lay between the germline ends. The CDR3 has 14 residues. Germline assignment: CDR1 SGHVS and CDR2 FNYEAQ. The CDR3 nucleotides read TGTGCCAGCAGCCCCGAGACTAGGGCCGGGGAGCTGTTTTTT. Its protein is CASSPETRAGELFF.

This chain uses TRBV27 with TRBJ2-1; maybe TRBD1 (6 bases). This CDR3 has 12 amino acids. Germline values: CDR1 MNHEY, CDR2 SMNVEV (reference sequence). Trimming left V 6 bases short and J 10 bases short, with 13 bases between. In nucleotides, the CDR3 is TGTGCCAGCAGGGGGGCTACACGCGAGCAGTTCTTC. Protein product: CASRGATREQFF.

A remark on this clonotype: A read error may produce the germline difference seen at one junction end. V usage is TRBV10-2 and J usage is TRBJ2-5, with D possibly TRBD2 on 6 matching bases. The length of the CDR3 is 14 residues. Germline V lookup: CDR1 WSHSY, CDR2 SAAADI. CDR3 sequence reads: CASSDGGTQETQHF. The CDR3 bases are TGCGCCAGCAGTGACGGAGGGACCCAAGAGACCCAGCACTTC.

The V call is TRBV20-1, the J call TRBJ1-1, with a possible D match to TRBD1 (5 bases). In germline, CDR1 is DFQATT, CDR2 SNEGSKA (reference sequence). CDR3 size: 13 residues. With 6 bases removed from V and 5 bases from J, the gap between germline ends came to 16 bases. In DNA form, the CDR3 reads TGCAGTGCCTGGAGCCAGGGACGGACTGAAGCTTTCTTT. Residues: CSAWSQGRTEAFF.

The chain links TRBV12-3 or TRBV12-4 to TRBJ2-1; D perhaps matches TRBD1 (5 bases). The last part of the DNA fits TRBJ2-7 better; the J call may be wrong. The CDR3 is 15 residues long. The CDR3 nucleotides read TGTGCCAGCAGCCTCGGACCTAGGGGATACAATGAGCAGTACTTC. Its translation: CASSLGPRGYNEQYF.

This clonotype was picked up a small number of times. The chain combines TRBV7-9 with TRBJ1-1, with D unclear. This CDR3 has 13 amino acids. Looked up from germline, CDR1 is SEHNR and CDR2 is FQNEAQ (reference sequence). V shed 5 bases and J shed 1 base, with 8 bases lying between them. The CDR3 bases are TGTGCCAGCAGCGCCGGGGAGAACACTGAAGCTTTCTTT. Translating gives CASSAGENTEAFF.

The gene calls are TRBV27 and TRBJ2-1; D perhaps matches TRBD1 (6 bases). CDR3 size: 15 residues. Germline V gives CDR1 MNHEY, CDR2 SMNVEV (reference sequence). Trimming pared 3 bases from V and 0 bases from J, leaving 9 bases between. CDR3 sequence: CASSFQGRSYNEQFF. The CDR3 nucleotides are TGTGCCAGCAGTTTCCAGGGGCGCTCCTACAATGAGCAGTTCTTC.

The chain employs TRBV5-6 and TRBJ2-7; D is perhaps TRBD2 (5 bases). Per germline, CDR1 SGHDT and CDR2 YYEEEE. The V and J ends lost 0 bases and 2 bases respectively, with 9 bases between them. The CDR3 length is 14 residues. This CDR3 reads CASSLGFGAYEQYF. The DNA of the CDR3 is TGTGCCAGCAGCTTGGGATTCGGGGCCTACGAGCAGTACTTC. The variable domain in full, completed from reference TRBV5-6 and TRBJ2-7, reads DAGVTQSPTHLIKTRGQQVTLRCSPKSGHDTVSWYQQALGQGPQFIFQYYEEEERQRGNFPDRFSGHQFPNYSSELNVNALLLGDSALYLCASSLGFGAYEQYFGPGTRLTVT.

This chain links TRBV9 with TRBJ2-3, with TRBD2 matching over 9 bases. CDR3 length: 15 residues. The junction had 6 bases not matched to a gene; V was cut back by 3 bases and J by 4 bases. The germline V gene has CDR1 SGDLS and CDR2 YYNGEE. The CDR3 bases are TGTGCCAGCAGCGCCGGGACTAGCTTTGCAGATACGCAGTATTTT. It specifies CASSAGTSFADTQYF.